Listed below are T cell receptor beta chains from one sample, sequenced in a study of blood T cell repertoires in COVID-19. The method was immunoSEQ multiplex PCR; TCRdb's version includes in-frame clones alone and lacks a portion of them. The sample lists roughly 160,000 clones; roughly 87% were seen once. Sequencing used PBMCs or T cells enriched from blood (not recorded which). Source of these receptors: a woman in her 50s who had recovered from COVID-19. The CDR3 runs from the conserved cysteine through the conserved F or W. The order of the fields is clone size, V gene, J gene, D gene, CDR3 DNA, CDR3 protein. The D gene is left open where the match is weak. Clone size appears in some rows only: once, few, many, or a class for an expanded clone.

NA	TRBV7-6	TRBJ2-7	TRBD1	TGTGCCAGCAGCTTAGCGGGGACAGCCTACGAGCAGTACTTC	CASSLAGTAYEQYF
NA	TRBV7-3	TRBJ2-3	TRBD2	TGTGCCAGCAGCTTAACTCTGGGCGGGAGGAGCACAGATACGCAGTATTTT	CASSLTLGGRSTDTQYF
NA	TRBV5-1	TRBJ2-3	NA	TGCGCCAGCAGCTTGCTTGCGGGCGGGAGCACAGATACGCAGTATTTT	CASSLLAGGSTDTQYF
few	TRBV5-4	TRBJ2-1	TRBD2	TGTGCCAGCAGTAAGCTCCCTAGGCTAGCGGACAACAATGAGCAGTTCTTC	CASSKLPRLADNNEQFF
NA	TRBV9	TRBJ1-2	NA	TGTGCCAGCAGCGTTTCCCCGATGATGACAGCCGCCGCGGGGGAGGGCTACACCTTC	CASSVSPMMTAAAGEGYTF
NA	TRBV4-3	TRBJ2-6	TRBD2	TGCGCCAGCAGCCCATCTGCGGGAGGCTCTGGGGCCAACGTCCTGACTTTC	CASSPSAGGSGANVLTF
NA	TRBV29-1	TRBJ2-3	TRBD1	TGCAGCGTTGAAGAGACAGGGACCACAGATACGCAGTATTTT	CSVEETGTTDTQYF
once	TRBV15	TRBJ1-6	NA	TGTGCCACCAGCAGAGATCTTTCGGGTTCACCCCTCCACTTT	CATSRDLSGSPLHF
once	TRBV6-2/TRBV6-3	TRBJ2-1	TRBD2	TGTGCCAGCAGTCTAACTAGCGGGAGGTTCAATGAGCAGTTCTTC	CASSLTSGRFNEQFF
NA	TRBV18	TRBJ1-1	NA	TGTGCCAGCGGACAGACCTTTGAAGCTTTCTTT	CASGQTFEAFF
NA	TRBV9	TRBJ2-5	TRBD2	TGTGCCAGCAGCGTAGGGGGACTAGGCGAGACCCAGTACTTC	CASSVGGLGETQYF
NA	TRBV19	TRBJ2-2	TRBD2	TGTGCCAGTGGAACTAGCGGGACGAACACCGGGGAGCTGTTTTTT	CASGTSGTNTGELFF
NA	TRBV18	TRBJ1-5	NA	TGTGCCAGCTCATCACGAATAGTAGGAGATAGCAATCAGCCCCAGCATTTT	CASSSRIVGDSNQPQHF
NA	TRBV7-6	TRBJ2-7	TRBD1	TGTGCCAGCAGCCGGGACAGGGACTACGAGCAGTACTTC	CASSRDRDYEQYF
NA	TRBV6-4	TRBJ1-2	NA	TGTGCCAGCAGTGATGGCCGGGAATATGGCTACACCTTC	CASSDGREYGYTF
NA	TRBV27	TRBJ2-7	TRBD1	TGTGCCAGCAGTTTGGCGTTGCGGACAGGGGGTTACGAGCAGTACTTC	CASSLALRTGGYEQYF
NA	TRBV27	TRBJ1-2	TRBD1	TGTGCCAGCAGTTTGGGACAGGGGAACTATGGCTACACCTTC	CASSLGQGNYGYTF
NA	TRBV10-1	TRBJ2-3	TRBD2	TGCGCCAGCAGTGAAGCTAGCGGGACGAGCACAGATACGCAGTATTTT	CASSEASGTSTDTQYF
NA	TRBV30	TRBJ2-7	NA	TGTGCCTGGAACCTGGTATCGGGAAGCGAGCAGTACTTC	CAWNLVSGSEQYF
NA	TRBV2	TRBJ1-1	NA	TGTGCCAGCAGTCCCTTCTTCGGGGGTGGGACTGAAGCTTTCTTT	CASSPFFGGGTEAFF
once	TRBV7-9	TRBJ2-3	TRBD2	TGTGCCAGCAGCACCGGGACTAGCGGGAGCACAGATACGCAGTATTTT	CASSTGTSGSTDTQYF
NA	TRBV5-4	TRBJ2-3	TRBD2	TGTGCCAGCAGCCCAGGAGGTCTAGCGGCCTTCACAGATACGCAGTATTTT	CASSPGGLAAFTDTQYF
few	TRBV9	TRBJ1-2	NA	TGTGCCAGCAGCCCTGCCCGGGAGCGCTATGGCTACACCTTC	CASSPARERYGYTF
NA	TRBV6-5	TRBJ2-7	TRBD2	TGTGCCAGCAACCTAGGGGGGACTAGCGCCTACGAGCAGTACTTC	CASNLGGTSAYEQYF
NA	TRBV19	TRBJ2-3	NA	TGTGCCAGTAGTACTAGAGACACAGATACGCAGTATTTT	CASSTRDTDTQYF